This T cell receptor beta chain stems from a study of blood T cell repertoires in COVID-19. Study at large: COVID-19 samples collected from the United States, Italy and Spain covered acute and convalescent phases. PBMCs, B-cell-depleted T cells, or T cells were the source of the cDNA or gDNA that made up the material.

Authors' processing steps: Nucleated cell counts were estimated from reference gene primer amplification. Here immunoSEQ multiplex PCR was the method, and the copy in TCRdb shows in-frame clones only, minus some. V, J and clone size were drawn from that table, and D and trimming were deduced from the DNA. The data hold about 270,000 clones, with about 90% observed a single time. Seattle cases were enrolled at active infection and followed longitudinally. J lost 9 bases, V lost 0 bases, and 6 bases had no gene match. Germline CDR1 MNHEY, CDR2 SVGAGI. This CDR3 has 16 residues. This TCR derives from a woman aged 25 to 45 with COVID-19, enrolled during active disease. This chain connects TRBV6-5 to TRBJ2-1, with TRBD2 identical over 12 bases. The sample taken for sequencing was peripheral blood. CDR3 sequence reads: CASSYSKRLAGVEQFF. CDR3 coding DNA: TGTGCCAGCAGTTACTCGAAACGACTAGCGGGGGTTGAGCAGTTCTTC.